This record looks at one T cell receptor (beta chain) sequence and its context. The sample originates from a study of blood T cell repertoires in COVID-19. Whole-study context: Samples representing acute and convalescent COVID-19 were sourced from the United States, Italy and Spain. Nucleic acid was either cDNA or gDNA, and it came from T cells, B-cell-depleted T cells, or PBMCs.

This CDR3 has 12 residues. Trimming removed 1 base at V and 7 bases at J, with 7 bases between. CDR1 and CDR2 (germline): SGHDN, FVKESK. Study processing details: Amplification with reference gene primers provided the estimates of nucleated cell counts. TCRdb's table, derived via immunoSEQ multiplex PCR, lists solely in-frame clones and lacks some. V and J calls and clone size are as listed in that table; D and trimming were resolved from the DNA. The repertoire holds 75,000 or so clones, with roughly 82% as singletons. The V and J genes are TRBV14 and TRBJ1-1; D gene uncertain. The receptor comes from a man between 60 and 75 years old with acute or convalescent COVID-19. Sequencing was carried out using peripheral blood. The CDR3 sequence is CASSQGGIEAFF. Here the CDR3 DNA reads TGTGCCAGCAGCCAAGGAGGGATTGAAGCTTTCTTT.